The 20 T cell receptor beta chains below all came from one sample that was sequenced in a study of control samples from healthy donors and cancer patients. Method: immunoSEQ multiplex PCR; TCRdb's copy keeps in-frame clones and lacks some. This table holds around 110,000 clones, about 94% found once. Sequenced input: blood. All receptors derive from a young man in good health.

The rearrangement joins TRBV7-8 to TRBJ2-7; 8 nucleotides line up with TRBD2. CDR3 length: 16 residues. V was clipped by 0 bases and J by 2 bases; unmatched bases: 6. From germline, CDR1 is SGHVS and CDR2 FQNEAQ. The CDR3 sequence: CASSLASGGIPYEQYF. In nucleotides, the CDR3 is TGTGCCAGCAGCTTAGCGAGCGGGGGCATACCCTACGAGCAGTACTTC.

The chain couples TRBV20-1 to TRBJ2-7; the D gene is possibly TRBD1 (5 bases). The CDR3 has 11 residues. V was pared by 5 bases and J by 7 bases, with 12 bases between. Germline assignment: CDR1 DFQATT and CDR2 SNEGSKA (reference sequence). The CDR3 reads CSAQGSYEQYV. Here the CDR3 DNA reads TGCAGTGCTCAGGGATCTTATGAGCAGTACGTC.

The chain carries TRBV6-5 and TRBJ1-2, with D possibly TRBD1 on 6 matching bases. Germline loops: CDR1 MNHEY, CDR2 SVGAGI. The CDR3 covers 13 residues. The ends were cut back, 5 bases at V and 8 bases at J, with 15 bases in the middle. The CDR3 DNA is TGTGCCAGCAGTCGGACAGTTGGTGAGGGCTACACCTTC. Translated: CASSRTVGEGYTF.

The CDR3 is CASRILGENTEAFF. CDR3 bases: TGTGCCAGCAGAATCCTGGGCGAGAACACTGAAGCTTTCTTT. V and J are TRBV6-5 and TRBJ1-1, with unresolved D. Trimming left V 6 bases short and J 1 base short, with 12 bases between. The CDR3 has 14 amino acids. The germline CDR1 and CDR2 sequences are MNHEY and SVGAGI.

This chain links TRBV25-1 with TRBJ2-3; D possibly uses TRBD1 or TRBD2 (6 bases each). The V end lost 3 bases, the J end lost 5 bases, and 15 bases lay between the germline ends. This CDR3 is built from 15 residues. CDR1 and CDR2 (germline): MGHDK, SYGVNS. CDR3 sequence (DNA): TGTGCCAGCAGTGAGTCGTGGGGGGCCGGAGATACGCAGTATTTT. Its translation: CASSESWGAGDTQYF.

The chain uses TRBV10-2 and TRBJ1-1, with unresolved D. The germline V and J ends were trimmed by 2 bases and 1 base, with 5 bases remaining between them. The CDR3 covers 13 residues. Germline V gene sequence: CDR1 WSHSY, CDR2 SAAADI. The CDR3 DNA reads as TGCGCCAGCAGTGAGCGACAGAACACTGAAGCTTTCTTT. It encodes CASSERQNTEAFF.

The gene calls are TRBV5-1 and TRBJ2-7; 7 bases are a match to TRBD2. V trimming: 2 bases; J trimming: 3 bases; junction bases outside the gene matches: 5. In germline, CDR1 is SGHRS, CDR2 YFSETQ. The length of the CDR3 is 14 residues. DNA for the CDR3: TGCGCCAGCAGCTTTAGGGGCGGGGGCTACGAGCAGTACTTC. Its protein is CASSFRGGGYEQYF. The whole variable domain, filled in from reference TRBV5-1 and TRBJ2-7, reads KAGVTQTPRYLIKTRGQQVTLSCSPISGHRSVSWYQQTPGQGLQFLFEYFSETQRNKGNFPGRFSGRQFSNSRSEMNVSTLELGDSALYLCASSFRGGGYEQYFGPGTRLTVT.

The genes are TRBV5-6 and TRBJ1-5, with 7 positions matching TRBD1. Unmatched junction bases numbered 6, after V lost 0 bases and J lost 6 bases. The CDR3 covers 15 residues. In germline, CDR1 is SGHDT, CDR2 YYEEEE. CDR3 DNA sequence: TGTGCCAGCAGCTTGGGGCAGGGGGTGAGTCAGCCCCAGCATTTT. Residues: CASSLGQGVSQPQHF.

The V call is TRBV23-1, the J call TRBJ2-7, with D unclear. TRBV23-1 qualifies as an ORF whose function is uncertain. This CDR3 is 13 amino acids long. V was clipped by 4 bases and J by 7 bases, with 14 bases between them. The CDR3 coding sequence is TGCGCCAGCAGTCCGTCTTGGTTTAGGGAGCAGTACTTC. Its translation: CASSPSWFREQYF.

The V call is TRBV28, the J call TRBJ1-4; 10 bases agree with TRBD1. The V gene's germline CDR1 is MDHEN and CDR2 SYDVKM. This CDR3 is 17 amino acids long. J gave up 2 bases and V 6 bases, and 9 bases lay outside the gene matches. The CDR3 DNA reads TGTGCCAGCAGAGATCCGGGACAGGGGACGACTAATGAAAAACTGTTTTTT. Its protein product is CASRDPGQGTTNEKLFF.

This clone was detected once. The gene calls are TRBV6-4 and TRBJ1-6; 7 bases map to TRBD1. Germline values: CDR1 MRHNA, CDR2 SNTAGT. The V and J ends lost 3 bases and 6 bases, in that order; junction bases with no gene match: 14. The CDR3 contains 18 residues. The CDR3 region is CASSELPAGGESNSPLHF. The CDR3 DNA sequence: TGTGCCAGCAGTGAGTTGCCGGCAGGGGGGGAATCTAATTCACCCCTCCACTTT.

The chain employs TRBV19 and TRBJ2-1; TRBD1 is a possible D gene (6 bases). CDR1 and CDR2 from the germline V gene are LNHDA and SQIVND (reference sequence). Trimming took off 5 bases at V and 3 bases at J, with 17 bases between the two ends. The CDR3 extends over 16 amino acids. This CDR3 is CASSLQLRGFYNEQFF. For the CDR3, the DNA is TGTGCCAGTAGTCTACAACTCAGGGGTTTCTACAATGAGCAGTTCTTC.

Only one count was recorded for this clone. This chain joins TRBV15 and TRBJ1-3; 7 bases are a match to TRBD1. CDR3 size: 15 residues. The trim removed 1 base at V and 1 base at J, leaving 1 base unmatched. Per the germline V gene, CDR1 is LNHNV and CDR2 is YYDKDF (reference sequence). The CDR3 coding sequence is TGTGCCACCAGCAGAGGACAGGGTTCTGGAAACACCATATATTTT. Translated, it gives CATSRGQGSGNTIYF.

The genes are TRBV4-2 and TRBJ2-1; TRBD2 matches 10 bases. CDR3 size: 18 residues. The V and J ends lost 1 base and 8 bases, in that order; junction bases with no gene match: 14. Germline assignment: CDR1 LGHNA and CDR2 YNFKEQ. As DNA, the CDR3 is TGTGCCAGCAGCCAAGTCCAGAGGCTAGCGGGGGCCGGGGATGAGCAGTTCTTC. Protein: CASSQVQRLAGAGDEQFF.

The genes are TRBV24-1 and TRBJ1-2, with D hard to call. CDR1 is KGHDR and CDR2 is SFDVKD in the germline V gene. Trimming removed 2 bases at V and 6 bases at J, with 12 bases between. CDR3 length equals 14 residues. The CDR3 is CATSDSAGRNGYTF. DNA of the CDR3: TGTGCCACCAGTGATTCTGCCGGGAGGAATGGCTACACCTTC.

This chain links TRBV18 with TRBJ1-1; no definite D call. Germline V gives CDR1 KGHSH, CDR2 LQKENI. The CDR3 runs to 13 residues. Trimming stripped 1 base from V and 3 bases from J, with 6 bases between. The CDR3, as DNA: TGTGCCAGCTCACCACTCGGGGACACTGAAGCTTTCTTT. Its translation is CASSPLGDTEAFF.

The genes are TRBV28 and TRBJ1-2; D is uncertain. Germline V gives CDR1 MDHEN, CDR2 SYDVKM. V was cut by 4 bases and J by 4 bases, with 13 bases left in between. There are 14 residues in the CDR3. The CDR3 spells CASSSYDGTYGYTF. Written as DNA, the CDR3 is TGTGCCAGCAGTTCCTACGACGGAACCTATGGCTACACCTTC.

The rearrangement joins TRBV2 to TRBJ2-1; possibly TRBD1 for D (5 bases). CDR1 and CDR2 (germline): SNHLY, FYNNEI. The CDR3 is 14 amino acids. Deletions cut 9 bases from V and 0 bases from J, with 12 bases between. The CDR3 is CARARDISYNEQFF. In DNA form, the CDR3 reads TGTGCCAGAGCCAGGGATATCTCCTACAATGAGCAGTTCTTC.

This clone turned up a few times. The V gene is TRBV24-1, the J gene TRBJ2-1; no clear D. Germline assignment: CDR1 KGHDR and CDR2 SFDVKD. V was clipped by 4 bases and J by 7 bases, with 7 bases between them. The CDR3 contains 12 residues. The CDR3 protein is CATSERNNEQFF. Written as DNA, the CDR3 is TGTGCCACCAGTGAGCGTAATAATGAGCAGTTCTTC.

V gene TRBV4-1 combines with J gene TRBJ1-1; D not resolved. V was pared by 0 bases and J by 2 bases, with 7 bases between. From germline, CDR1 is MGHRA and CDR2 YSYEKL. The CDR3 covers 14 residues. CDR3 coding DNA: TGCGCCAGCAGCCAAGAGCGGTTAAACACTGAAGCTTTCTTT. Amino acid sequence: CASSQERLNTEAFF.